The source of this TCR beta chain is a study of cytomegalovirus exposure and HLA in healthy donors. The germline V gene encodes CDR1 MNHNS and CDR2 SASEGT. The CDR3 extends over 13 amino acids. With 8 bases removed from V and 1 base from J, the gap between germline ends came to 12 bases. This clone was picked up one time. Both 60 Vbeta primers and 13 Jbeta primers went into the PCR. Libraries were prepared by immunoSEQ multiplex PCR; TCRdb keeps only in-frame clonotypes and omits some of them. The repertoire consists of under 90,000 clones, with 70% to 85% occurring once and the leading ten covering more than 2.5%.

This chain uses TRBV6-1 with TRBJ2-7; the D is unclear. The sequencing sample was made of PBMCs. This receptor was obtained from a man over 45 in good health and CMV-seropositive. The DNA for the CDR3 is TGTGCCAGCGGCCTGGCACTATCCTACGAGCAGTACTTC. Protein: CASGLALSYEQYF.